This T cell receptor (beta chain) was sequenced during a study of beta chain features in type 1 diabetes. Expressed TCRB transcripts were sequenced after all isolated RNA was converted to cDNA. Generated by immunoSEQ multiplex PCR, the TCRdb table keeps only in-frame clones and is missing some. The sample lists around 44,000 clones, approximately 53% occurring once. Based on CD45RO/CCR7/CD25/CD127/CD95/CD27, CD4+ regulatory, stem cell-like memory, naive and central memory cells were sorted. CDR1 is SGHDN and CDR2 is FVKESK in the germline V gene. The CDR3 is made up of 13 amino acids. The ends were cut back, 1 base at V and 6 bases at J, with 6 bases in the middle.

The receptor was derived from a woman aged 25-40 years in good health. The chain recombines TRBV14 with TRBJ2-2, with D maybe TRBD2 (5 bases). Sequenced: stem cell memory CD4+ T cells from blood. The CDR3 DNA sequence: TGTGCCAGCAGCCAAGGACTACCCGGGGAGCTGTTTTTT. Its protein product is CASSQGLPGELFF.